The 7 T cell receptor beta chains listed next were all sequenced from one sample in a study of T-cell reconstitution after alpha-beta-depleted transplantation in children. As it was prepared, the TCRbeta library received unique molecular identifiers. Using its own MiXCR run on the PCR reads, TCRdb lists one record per CDR3 protein. This table holds about 1,000,000 distinct CDR3 sequences, roughly 29% found once. The sequenced sample was PBMCs, mostly from graft donor cells, obtained 360 days after TCRalphabeta/CD19-depleted stem cell transplant. The origin of the receptors is a boy less than two years old who had a stem cell transplant for SCID, so the T cells may come from the graft donor.

This clonotype came up a few times. The chain couples TRBV7-2 to TRBJ2-3, with a weak D call TRBD2 (5 bases). CDR3 length equals 15 residues. Germline V lookup: CDR1 SGHTA, CDR2 FQGNSA. Trimming stripped 1 base from V and 4 bases from J, with 12 bases between. CDR3 residues: CASSLVSRGADTQYF. The CDR3, as DNA: TGTGCCAGCAGCTTAGTATCCCGGGGAGCAGATACGCAGTATTTT.

This clonotype was recorded a few times. The rearrangement joins TRBV12-3 or TRBV12-4 to TRBJ2-5; 14 bases are shared with TRBD2. Unmatched junction bases numbered 11, after V lost 0 bases and J lost 5 bases. The CDR3 extends over 19 amino acids. The CDR3 spells CASSLAPGTSGGWGETQYF. The CDR3 nucleotides read TGTGCCAGCAGTTTAGCGCCCGGGACTAGCGGGGGCTGGGGGGAGACCCAGTACTTC.

To note about this clonotype: At one of its ends the junction is not consistent with the germline gene, which may arise from a read error. The J gene is TRBJ2-2, the V gene TRBV10-2, with TRBD1 as a possible D gene (6 bases). Germline V gene sequence: CDR1 WSHSY, CDR2 SAAADI. This CDR3 has 15 residues. The CDR3 here is CVSSDPQGNTGELFF. CDR3 DNA sequence: TGCGTCAGCAGTGACCCACAGGGGAACACCGGGGAGCTGTTTTTT.

This clonotype was observed a handful of times. CDR3: CASSPLLAGGQETQYF. CDR3 DNA: TGTGCCAGCAGCCCCCTACTAGCGGGGGGCCAAGAGACCCAGTACTTC. This chain joins TRBV4-2 and TRBJ2-5, with 12 bases lining up with TRBD2. The CDR3 sequence is 16 residues long. Germline loops: CDR1 LGHNA, CDR2 YNFKEQ. V shed 4 bases and J 1 base; nucleotides not matched to a gene: 4.

Only a few counts were recorded for this clonotype. The V gene is TRBV5-6, the J gene TRBJ2-7; D is unresolved. V was trimmed by 1 base and J by 4 bases, leaving 12 bases between them. This CDR3 comprises 14 residues. CDR1 and CDR2 from the germline V gene are SGHDT and YYEEEE. CDR3 nucleotides: TGTGCCAGCAGCTTGACGCAGAAAACATACGAGCAGTACTTC. This sequence encodes CASSLTQKTYEQYF.

This clonotype was counted a few times. The rearrangement uses TRBV6-2 or TRBV6-3 and TRBJ2-1; D gene ambiguous. V lost 5 bases and J lost 7, with 15 bases in between. The CDR3 has 14 amino acids. The V gene's germline CDR1 is MNHEY and CDR2 SVGEGT. CDR3 loop: CASSRPNPLNEQFF. CDR3 coding DNA: TGTGCCAGCAGTCGGCCGAACCCACTGAATGAGCAGTTCTTC.

A few counts support this clonotype. This chain uses TRBV21-1 with TRBJ2-1; the D call in the table, TRBD1, was not verified against the DNA. TRBV21-1 is a known pseudogene. The CDR3 spans 16 residues. CDR3 residues: CASSKGGTGGWNEQFF. The CDR3 DNA is TGTGCCAGCAGCAAAGGGGGGACAGGGGGCTGGAATGAGCAGTTCTTC.